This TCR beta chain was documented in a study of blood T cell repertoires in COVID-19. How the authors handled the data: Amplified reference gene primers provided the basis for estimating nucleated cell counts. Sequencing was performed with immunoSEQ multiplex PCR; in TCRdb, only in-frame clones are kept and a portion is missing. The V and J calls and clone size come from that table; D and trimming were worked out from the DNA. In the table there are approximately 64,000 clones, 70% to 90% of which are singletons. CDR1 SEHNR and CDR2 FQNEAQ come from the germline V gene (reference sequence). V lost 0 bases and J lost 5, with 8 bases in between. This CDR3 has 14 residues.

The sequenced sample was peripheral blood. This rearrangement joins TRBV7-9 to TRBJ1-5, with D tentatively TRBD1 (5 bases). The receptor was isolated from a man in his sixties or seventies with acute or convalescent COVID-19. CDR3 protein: CASSLARGDQPQHF. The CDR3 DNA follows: TGTGCCAGCAGCTTAGCGCGGGGGGATCAGCCCCAGCATTTT.